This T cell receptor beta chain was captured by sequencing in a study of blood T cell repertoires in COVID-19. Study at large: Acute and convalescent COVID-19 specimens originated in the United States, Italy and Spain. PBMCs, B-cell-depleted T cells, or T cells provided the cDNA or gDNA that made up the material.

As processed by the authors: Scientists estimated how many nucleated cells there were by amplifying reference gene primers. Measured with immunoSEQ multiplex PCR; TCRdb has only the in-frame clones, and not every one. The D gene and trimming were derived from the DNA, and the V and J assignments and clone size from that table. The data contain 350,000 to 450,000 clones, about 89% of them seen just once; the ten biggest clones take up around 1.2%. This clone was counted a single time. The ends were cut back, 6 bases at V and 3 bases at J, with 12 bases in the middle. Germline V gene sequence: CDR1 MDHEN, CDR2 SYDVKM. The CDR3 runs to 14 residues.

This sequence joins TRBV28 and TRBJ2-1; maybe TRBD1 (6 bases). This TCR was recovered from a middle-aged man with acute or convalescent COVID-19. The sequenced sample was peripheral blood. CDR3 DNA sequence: TGTGCCAGCAGAGTGGACAGAAACTACAATGAGCAGTTCTTC. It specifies CASRVDRNYNEQFF.